What follows are 19 T cell receptor beta chains derived from one specimen sequenced in a study of T cells in Graves' hyperthyroidism and ophthalmopathy. Amplification targeted TCR beta CDR3 regions from RNA transcripts. The HTBI primer set drove a first-round RT-PCR of the TCR CDR3. One entry per CDR3 protein, called by TCRdb with MiXCR from the multiplex PCR reads. The table has under 350,000 distinct CDR3 sequences, about a sixth seen once. The sequencing sample was made of blood. The receptors derive from a woman aged 55-69 years with Graves' ophthalmopathy.

The table lists this clonotype with many counts. This chain connects TRBV7-8 to TRBJ2-6, with 9 bases matching TRBD1. V gave up 4 bases and J gave up 13 bases; unmatched junction bases: 11. The germline V gene encodes CDR1 SGHVS and CDR2 FQNEAQ. The CDR3 is 15 residues long. CDR3 in DNA: TGTGCCAGCAGCTACGGGTGGACAGGGGCGGAGGTCCTGACTTTC. Translated, it gives CASSYGWTGAEVLTF.

Only a few counts were recorded for this clonotype. V usage is TRBV20-1 and J usage is TRBJ2-6; 12 nucleotides align to TRBD1. Trimming took 0 bases from V and 3 from J; bases not matched to a gene: 6. This CDR3 spans 18 amino acids. Germline V gene data show CDR1 as DFQATT and CDR2 as SNEGSKA (reference sequence). This CDR3 reads CSARDPGQGALGANVLTF. The CDR3 DNA follows: TGCAGTGCTAGAGATCCGGGACAGGGGGCGCTTGGGGCCAACGTCCTGACTTTC.

This clonotype was seen many times. The chain links TRBV7-6 to TRBJ2-1, with unresolved D. The CDR3 has 13 residues. V gave up 5 bases and J gave up 5 bases, with 10 bases separating them. Germline loops: CDR1 SGHVS, CDR2 FNYEAQ. CDR3 nucleotides: TGTGCCAGCAGCCCCGGTGGGGACAATGAGCAGTTCTTC. Translated: CASSPGGDNEQFF.

CDR3 in amino acids: CAIKGTSGGANTQYF. The CDR3 DNA reads as TGTGCCATAAAAGGGACTAGCGGGGGGGCAAATACGCAGTATTTT. This chain uses TRBV10-3 with TRBJ2-3; 16 positions agree with TRBD2. Germline CDR1 and CDR2: ENHRY and SYGVKD. CDR3 length: 15 amino acids. J was trimmed by 7 bases and V by 9 bases; bases with no gene match: 7.

This clonotype came up many times. This sequence joins TRBV20-1 and TRBJ1-2; no clear D gene. Germline V gene data show CDR1 as DFQATT and CDR2 as SNEGSKA (reference sequence). The length of the CDR3 is 14 residues. The V gene lost 0 bases and the J gene lost 4 bases, with 12 bases spanning the gap. The CDR3 nucleotides read TGCAGTGCTAGAGATCTCGGGCGGGTCTATGGCTACACCTTC. Its translation: CSARDLGRVYGYTF.

This clonotype showed up many times. The rearrangement links TRBV7-2 to TRBJ1-5; D may be TRBD1 (6 bases). This CDR3 comprises 16 residues. In germline, CDR1 is SGHTA, CDR2 FQGNSA. Trimming removed 5 bases from V and 2 bases from J, with 16 bases in between. The DNA for the CDR3 is TGTGCCAGCAGCGATGGGGGGGGGCGGGGCAATCAGCCCCAGCATTTT. This codes for CASSDGGGRGNQPQHF.

This chain links TRBV6-1 with TRBJ1-5, with D possibly matching TRBD1 (5 bases). The germline gives CDR1 MNHNS, CDR2 SASEGT. Trimming took off 6 bases at V and 5 bases at J, with 17 bases between the two ends. There are 15 residues in the CDR3. The CDR3 sequence is CASSRKTGPDQPQHF. The CDR3 DNA reads as TGTGCCAGCAGCAGGAAAACAGGCCCCGATCAGCCCCAGCATTTT.

The sample holds a few counts of this clonotype. The chain is built from TRBV11-2 and TRBJ2-1, with 15 bases fitting TRBD2. This CDR3 is 18 amino acids long. With 4 bases clipped from V and 3 bases from J, the junction kept 7 bases outside the gene matches. Per the germline V gene, CDR1 is SGHAT and CDR2 is FQNNGV. The CDR3 region is CASSWGLAGGENYNEQFF. The CDR3 DNA is TGTGCCAGCAGCTGGGGACTAGCGGGAGGTGAAAACTACAATGAGCAGTTCTTC. The full variable domain, rest sourced from reference TRBV11-2 and TRBJ2-1, is EAGVAQSPRYKIIEKRQSVAFWCNPISGHATLYWYQQILGQGPKLLIQFQNNGVVDDSQLPKDRFSAERLKGVDSTLKIQPAKLEDSAVYLCASSWGLAGGENYNEQFFGPGTRLTVL.

This chain joins TRBV5-8 and TRBJ1-5; 7 bases are a match to TRBD1. Germline V gives CDR1 SGHTS, CDR2 YDEGEE. Trimming cost V 4 bases and J 6 bases; bases outside gene matches: 7. The CDR3 spans 14 residues. Here the CDR3 reads CASSPTGIGQPQHF. In DNA form, the CDR3 reads TGTGCCAGCAGCCCGACAGGGATCGGTCAGCCCCAGCATTTT. Filled out from reference TRBV5-8 and TRBJ1-5, the complete variable domain reads EAGVTQSPTHLIKTRGQQATLRCSPISGHTSVYWYQQALGLGLQFLLWYDEGEERNRGNFPPRFSGRQFPNYSSELNVNALELEDSALYLCASSPTGIGQPQHFGDGTRLSIL.

This clonotype was seen at least ten times. This rearrangement joins TRBV12-3 or TRBV12-4 to TRBJ1-1; D perhaps matches TRBD1 (5 bases). V dropped 6 bases and J dropped 7 bases, with 21 bases sitting between them. The CDR3 spans 15 residues. The CDR3: CASRRTRRGILEAFF. In DNA form, the CDR3 reads TGTGCCAGCAGAAGAACTCGACGGGGGATCCTTGAAGCTTTCTTT.

There are many counts of this clonotype. The chain recombines TRBV20-1 with TRBJ2-7; D is possibly TRBD2 (6 bases). CDR3 length equals 12 residues. Germline-derived CDR1 and CDR2 are DFQATT and SNEGSKA (reference sequence). V lost 1 base and J 5 bases, leaving 9 bases between the germline ends. DNA for the CDR3: TGCAGTGCTAGAGGAGGAGGGAACGAGCAGTACTTC. This encodes CSARGGGNEQYF.

This clonotype was counted many times. The V call is TRBV7-9, the J call TRBJ2-3; TRBD2 matches 7 bases. The CDR3 is made up of 14 amino acids. J was trimmed by 2 bases and V by 7 bases; bases with no gene match: 6. Germline V gene data show CDR1 as SEHNR and CDR2 as FQNEAQ (reference sequence). This CDR3 reads CASTLTSPTDTQYF. CDR3 coding DNA: TGTGCCAGCACCCTGACTAGCCCCACAGATACGCAGTATTTT. Variable domain in full (rest from reference TRBV7-9 and TRBJ2-3): DTGVSQNPRHKITKRGQNVTFRCDPISEHNRLYWYRQTLGQGPEFLTYFQNEAQLEKSRLLSDRFSAERPKGSFSTLEIQRTEQGDSAMYLCASTLTSPTDTQYFGPGTRLTVL.

This clonotype was detected many times. V usage is TRBV28 and J usage is TRBJ2-7; 9 positions agree with TRBD2. The germline V gene encodes CDR1 MDHEN and CDR2 SYDVKM. The junction had 8 bases not matched to a gene; V was cut back by 7 bases and J by 4 bases. CDR3 length: 14 residues. DNA for the CDR3: TGTGCCAGCATCGCGGGACTAGCCACGTACGAGCAGTACTTC. Protein sequence: CASIAGLATYEQYF.

This clonotype was counted between two and nine times. The rearrangement links TRBV6-2 or TRBV6-3 to TRBJ2-7, with 9 positions matching TRBD1. Trimming removed 5 bases from V and 5 bases from J; junction bases left unmatched: 7. Germline lookup yields CDR1 MNHEY and CDR2 SVGEGT. There are 14 residues in the CDR3. The DNA of the CDR3 is TGTGCCAGCAGTACCACCGGGACAGGGCACGAGCAGTACTTC. Amino acids: CASSTTGTGHEQYF.

This clonotype was found many times. The chain is built from TRBV28 and TRBJ1-5; possibly TRBD1 for D (5 bases). There are 14 residues in the CDR3. Germline V CDR1 and CDR2: MDHEN, SYDVKM. Trimming left V 8 bases short and J 3 bases short, with 14 bases between. CDR3 DNA sequence: TGTGCCAGCTACCGGGACGGTACCAATCAGCCCCAGCATTTT. Encoded protein: CASYRDGTNQPQHF.

This clonotype was detected ten times or more. The J gene is TRBJ1-6, the V gene TRBV5-5; D is unclear. The V gene lost 2 bases and the J gene lost 11 bases, with 14 bases spanning the gap. The CDR3 contains 14 residues. Germline values: CDR1 SGHKS, CDR2 YYEKEE (reference sequence). In nucleotides, the CDR3 is TGTGCCAGCAGCTTAGTGGATGGGGTGGCACCCCTCCACTTT. It yields the protein CASSLVDGVAPLHF.

The table lists this clonotype with many counts. The chain links TRBV29-1 to TRBJ1-2, with TRBD1 matching 7 bases. This CDR3 has 14 amino acids. The V gene's germline CDR1 is SQVTM and CDR2 ANQGSEA. V lost 1 base to trimming and J lost 4 bases; unmatched junction nucleotides: 6. For the CDR3, the DNA is TGCAGCGTTGAAGGGGCAGGGGGTGGCTATGGCTACACCTTC. Its protein product is CSVEGAGGGYGYTF.

This clonotype appeared a few times. The V gene is TRBV6-1, the J gene TRBJ1-5, with D perhaps matching TRBD1 (5 bases). Trimming removed 6 bases at V and 5 bases at J, with 17 bases between. CDR1 and CDR2 (germline): MNHNS, SASEGT. This CDR3 spans 15 amino acids. CDR3 DNA sequence: TGTGCCAGCAGCCGAACCGACAGTAGGGATCAGCCCCAGCATTTT. Its protein product is CASSRTDSRDQPQHF.

This clonotype was seen at least ten times. V usage is TRBV28 and J usage is TRBJ2-5, with D perhaps matching TRBD2 (6 bases). Trimming stripped 6 bases from V and 5 bases from J, with 13 bases between. Germline CDR1 is MDHEN and CDR2 is SYDVKM. The length of the CDR3 is 13 residues. Here the CDR3 DNA reads TGTGCCAGCAGACATTTGGAGGGTGAGACCCAGTACTTC. Its translation: CASRHLEGETQYF.